These 12 T cell receptor beta chains share one sample of origin, sequenced in a study of regulatory T cells in long-lasting Graves disease. As for time point: persistent/refractory GD, antithyroid drugs over 5 years with positive TRAb. PBMC RNA served as the TCR library source. The authors built TCR beta libraries using iRepertoire HTBI primers and Arm-PCR of CDR3 regions. Using its own MiXCR run on the multiplex PCR reads, TCRdb lists one record per CDR3 protein. The sample holds roughly 490,000 distinct CDR3 sequences; less than 25% are singletons and the top ten take under 15%. The source was peripheral blood mononuclear cells (PBMCs), collected when the disease was refractory, from a patient treated with antithyroid drugs. The receptors shown here come from a female donor with Graves disease.

With respect to this clonotype: A clone one base away is much larger, so this may be a read error. The chain couples TRBV28 to TRBJ2-7; perhaps TRBD1 as D (6 bases). Looked up from germline, CDR1 is MDHEN and CDR2 is SYDVKM. The CDR3 extends over 15 amino acids. With 5 bases removed from V and 0 bases from J, the gap between germline ends came to 14 bases. CDR3 sequence reads: CASSENGTPSYEQYF. The CDR3 DNA reads as TGTGCCAGCAGTGAGAACGGGACACCCTCCTACGAGCAGTACTTC.

This clonotype was recorded many times. This rearrangement joins TRBV7-2 to TRBJ2-7; tentatively, D is TRBD2 (5 bases). In germline, CDR1 is SGHTA, CDR2 FQGNSA. This CDR3 comprises 11 residues. The CDR3 coding sequence is TGTGCACGGGAACACCTCCCCGAGCAGTACTTC. Its translation: CAREHLPEQYF. Full variable domain (missing parts from reference TRBV7-2 and TRBJ2-7): GAGVSQSPSNKVTEKGKDVELRCDPISGHTALYWYRQSLGQGLEFLIYFQGNSAPDKSGLPSDRFSAERTGGSVSTLTIQRTQQEDSAVYLCAREHLPEQYFGPGTRLTVT.

This clonotype occurred a few times. V gene TRBV20-1 combines with J gene TRBJ2-7; unclear D gene. The CDR3 sequence is 14 residues long. CDR1 and CDR2 (germline): DFQATT, SNEGSKA (reference sequence). Trimming shortened V by 5 bases and J by 5 bases, and 19 bases separated the two germline ends. In nucleotides, the CDR3 is TGCAGTGCTCCGGACCGCTTGGATCTCGACGAGCAGTACTTC. Translation gives CSAPDRLDLDEQYF.

The chain uses TRBV10-3 and TRBJ1-5, with 7 bases aligning to TRBD1. The CDR3 totals 15 residues. The germline V gene encodes CDR1 ENHRY and CDR2 SYGVKD. Losses at the gene ends were 3 bases for V and 0 bases for J; bases not matched to a gene: 2. CDR3 in DNA: TGTGCCATCAGTGAACAGGGGAATAGCAATCAGCCCCAGCATTTT. This gives the protein CAISEQGNSNQPQHF.

This clonotype was seen many times. The chain carries TRBV15 and TRBJ2-5; D not certain. The CDR3 is 14 residues long. Trimming cost V 4 bases and J 5 bases, with 14 bases left between them. CDR1 LNHNV and CDR2 YYDKDF come from the germline V gene (reference sequence). DNA for the CDR3: TGTGCCACCAGCACTGACCCCGCGATGGAGACCCAGTACTTC. Its translation is CATSTDPAMETQYF.

This clonotype was seen only a few times. The chain joins TRBV28 to TRBJ2-5; either TRBD1 or TRBD2 may fit D (6 bases each). The J call may be faulty, since TRBJ2-1 better matches the DNA end. The CDR3 loop spans 16 amino acids. CDR1 is MDHEN and CDR2 is SYDVKM in the germline V gene. The CDR3 DNA reads TGTGCCAGCAGCCCTTTAGAGAGGGGGGCCACCAATGAGCAGTTCTTC. This encodes CASSPLERGATNEQFF.

This clonotype was observed many times. The rearrangement links TRBV2 to TRBJ1-2; perhaps TRBD1 as D (6 bases). The V end was cut by 4 bases, the J end by 4 bases, with 10 bases between. The CDR3 contains 13 residues. Germline CDR1 SNHLY, CDR2 FYNNEI. The CDR3, as DNA: TGTGCCAGCAGTGCGTCGACAGGCTATGGCTACACCTTC. This gives the protein CASSASTGYGYTF.

The chain has TRBV30 and TRBJ2-1; 8 nucleotides align to TRBD2. CDR3 size: 13 residues. Germline trimming cut 3 bases from V and 8 bases from J; bases unmatched to any gene: 6. CDR1 and CDR2 from the germline V gene are GTSNPN and SVGIG (reference sequence). CDR3 residues: CAWSGGGFHEQFF. The DNA of the CDR3 is TGTGCCTGGAGCGGGGGGGGGTTCCATGAGCAGTTCTTC.

This clonotype was seen more than once but under ten times. The J gene is TRBJ2-3, the V gene TRBV2; 11 nucleotides line up with TRBD2. Trimming removed 5 bases from V and 3 bases from J; junction bases left unmatched: 7. The CDR3 loop spans 16 amino acids. CDR1 is SNHLY and CDR2 is FYNNEI in the germline V gene. CDR3 sequence (DNA): TGTGCCAGCAGTACGAATAGCGGGGGGGGAACAGATACGCAGTATTTT. Amino acid sequence: CASSTNSGGGTDTQYF.

This clonotype was seen more than once but under ten times. V is TRBV3-1 and J is TRBJ2-5, with D possibly TRBD2 on 7 matching bases. The germline V and J ends were trimmed by 0 bases and 0 bases, with 14 bases remaining between them. Germline V gene sequence: CDR1 LGHDT, CDR2 YNNKEL (reference sequence). The CDR3 sequence is 17 residues long. CDR3 loop: CASSQDREGEYQETQYF. CDR3 nucleotides: TGTGCCAGCAGCCAAGATAGGGAGGGGGAGTACCAAGAGACCCAGTACTTC.

J is TRBJ2-7 and V is TRBV6-2 or TRBV6-3; D unclear. The V gene lost 2 bases and the J gene lost 0 bases, with 11 bases spanning the gap. Germline CDR1 MNHEY, CDR2 SVGEGT. The CDR3 runs 15 residues. CDR3 sequence: CASSYEMLGSYEQYF. The DNA of the CDR3 is TGTGCCAGCAGTTACGAGATGCTAGGCTCCTACGAGCAGTACTTC.

This clonotype was seen many times. The CDR3 region is CASSFGGTQETQYF. The CDR3 DNA follows: TGTGCCAGCAGCTTCGGTGGGACCCAAGAGACCCAGTACTTC. V and J are TRBV7-3 and TRBJ2-5; tentatively, D is TRBD1 or TRBD2 (5 bases each). Trimming stripped 3 bases from V and 1 base from J, with 9 bases between. CDR1 is SGHTA, CDR2 FQGTGA, per germline. This CDR3 comprises 14 residues. Variable domain in full (rest from reference TRBV7-3 and TRBJ2-5): GAGVSQTPSNKVTEKGKYVELRCDPISGHTALYWYRQSLGQGPEFLIYFQGTGAADDSGLPNDRFFAVRPEGSVSTLKIQRTERGDSAVYLCASSFGGTQETQYFGPGTRLLVL.